This T cell receptor (beta chain) was captured in a study of OX40 agonist ivuxolimab in advanced cancers. Describing the broader study: Ivuxolimab was a fully human IgG2 agonistic monoclonal antibody targeting the costimulatory receptor OX40 (CD134). Intravenous ivuxolimab was administered to patients every 2 weeks at six dose levels: 0.01, 0.1, 0.3, 1.5, 3 and 10 mg/kg. In the dose-escalation cohort, approximately 82% of patients were male, and the mean age was roughly 60 years, with a range of 23 to 79. Peripheral TCRbeta sequencing was intended to test whether TCR sequence diversity was altered and clonal T-cell expansion was caused by ivuxolimab. Partial responses occurred in three dose-escalation patients, of whom one had hepatocellular carcinoma and two had cutaneous melanoma. Patients were allowed to have had prior anti-PD-1, anti-PD-L1 or anti-CTLA-4 therapy, and approximately 40% of the dose-escalation patients had previously received checkpoint inhibitors. The paper covers the monotherapy dose-escalation part of the phase I ivuxolimab trial, which included N of about 56 patients. Of the roughly 52 dose-escalation patients, hepatocellular carcinoma was present in about 20, melanoma in around 15, renal cell carcinoma in 9 and head and neck cancer in 9. The study at large found these results: At doses from 0.1 to 3.0 mg/kg, clonal expansion was seen in both CD4+ and CD8+ blood T cells between baseline and week 6. The antigen specificity of the peripheral T cells that underwent clonal expansion was not determined. Low levels of normalized T-cell clonal expansion were also shown by some nonresponding patients. After ivuxolimab, expanded clones were on average more numerous among CD8+ T cells than among CD4+ T cells. In the 0.1-3.0 mg/kg groups, partial responders had among the lowest normalized peripheral clonal expansion, particularly in CD8+ T cells.

Genomic DNA was isolated from the sorted cells so that the TCRbeta CDR3 region could be sequenced. The immunoSEQ Assay was used to sequence the TCRbeta CDR3 regions. TCRdb obtained this table from immuneACCESS and retained in-frame rearrangements with V and J assigned. These tables miss some clones; where compared with another copy, unresolved V genes account for less than half of the shortfall, and the remainder is unexplained. The sample has about 96,000 clones on record, roughly 88% of them singletons. About 1.5% of the sample comes from the top ten. About this clone: What antigen it recognizes has not been identified. One base away there is no much larger clone; base qualities are not given.

The trial excluded patients who had a history of autoimmune disease or were on systemic immunosuppression. Peripheral blood for TCR sequencing was collected from all dose cohorts at baseline, on cycle 4 day 1, and on cycle 7 day 1. The samples were taken from a phase I, first-in-human, multicenter, open-label dose-escalation trial of ivuxolimab. Adults with locally advanced or metastatic melanoma, renal cell, hepatocellular, or head and neck squamous cell carcinoma were enrolled in the trial. CD4+ and CD8+ T cells were sorted separately from peripheral blood before TCR sequencing. This specimen consisted of CD4+ or CD8+ T cells sorted from blood, obtained in a trial of the OX40 agonist ivuxolimab. The source of this sequence is an adult with an advanced solid tumor such as melanoma, head and neck, liver or kidney cancer.

The DNA sequence reads TGCAGCGTTGAATGCAAAGCGGGGGGCCCCTACGAGCAGTACTTC. Its protein is CSVECKAGGPYEQYF. The chain links TRBV29-1 with TRBJ2-7, with 9 middle bases fitting TRBD2. CDR1 and CDR2 are drawn from the germline V gene: SQVTM, ANQGSEA. V lost 2 bases and J lost 2 bases, and the count of bases not matched to a germline gene is 7. From the cysteine up to the phenylalanine, the CDR3 has a length of 15 residues. The kept DNA is CDR3 alone, 45 bases in frame from the first base.